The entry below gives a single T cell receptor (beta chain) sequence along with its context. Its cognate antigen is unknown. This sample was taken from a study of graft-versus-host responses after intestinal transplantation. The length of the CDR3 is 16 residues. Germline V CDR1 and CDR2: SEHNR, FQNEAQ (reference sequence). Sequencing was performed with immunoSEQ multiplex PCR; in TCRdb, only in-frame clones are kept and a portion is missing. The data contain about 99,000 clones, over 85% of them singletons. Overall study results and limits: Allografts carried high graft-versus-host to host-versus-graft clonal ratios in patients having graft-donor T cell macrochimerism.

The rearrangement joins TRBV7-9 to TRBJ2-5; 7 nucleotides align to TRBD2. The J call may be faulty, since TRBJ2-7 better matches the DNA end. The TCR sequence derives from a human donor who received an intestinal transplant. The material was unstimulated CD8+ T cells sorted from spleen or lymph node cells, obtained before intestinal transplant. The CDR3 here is CASSPRPPGLLYEQYF. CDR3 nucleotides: TGTGCCAGCAGCCCCCGACCCCCGGGACTACTTTACGAGCAGTACTTC.